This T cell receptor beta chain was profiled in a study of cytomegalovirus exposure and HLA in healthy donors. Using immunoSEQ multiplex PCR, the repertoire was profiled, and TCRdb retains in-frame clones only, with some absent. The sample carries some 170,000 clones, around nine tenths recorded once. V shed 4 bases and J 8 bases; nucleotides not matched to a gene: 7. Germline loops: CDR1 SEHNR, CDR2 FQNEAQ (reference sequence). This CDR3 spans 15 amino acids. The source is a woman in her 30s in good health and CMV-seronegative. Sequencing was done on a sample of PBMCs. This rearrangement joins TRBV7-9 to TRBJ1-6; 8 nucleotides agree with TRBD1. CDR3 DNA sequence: TGTGCCAGCAGCTCACCAGGGGGCGCAGATTCACCCCTCCACTTT. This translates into CASSSPGGADSPLHF.